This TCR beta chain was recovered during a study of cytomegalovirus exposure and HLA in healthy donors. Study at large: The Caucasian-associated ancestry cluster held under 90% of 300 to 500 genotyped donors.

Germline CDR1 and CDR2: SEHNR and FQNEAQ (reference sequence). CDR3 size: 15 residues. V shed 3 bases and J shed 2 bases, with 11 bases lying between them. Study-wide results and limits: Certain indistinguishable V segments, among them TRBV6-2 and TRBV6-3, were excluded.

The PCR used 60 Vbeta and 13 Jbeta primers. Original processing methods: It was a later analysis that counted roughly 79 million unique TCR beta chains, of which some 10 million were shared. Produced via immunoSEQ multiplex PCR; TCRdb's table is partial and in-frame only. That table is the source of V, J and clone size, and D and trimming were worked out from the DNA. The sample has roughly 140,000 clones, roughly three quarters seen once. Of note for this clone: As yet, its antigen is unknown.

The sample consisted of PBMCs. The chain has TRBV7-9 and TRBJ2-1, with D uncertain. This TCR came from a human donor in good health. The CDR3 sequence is CASSLQAPTYNEQFF. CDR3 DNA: TGTGCCAGCAGCTTGCAAGCGCCGACCTACAATGAGCAGTTCTTC. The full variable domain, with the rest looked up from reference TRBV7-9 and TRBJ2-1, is DTGVSQNPRHKITKRGQNVTFRCDPISEHNRLYWYRQTLGQGPEFLTYFQNEAQLEKSRLLSDRFSAERPKGSFSTLEIQRTEQGDSAMYLCASSLQAPTYNEQFFGPGTRLTVL.